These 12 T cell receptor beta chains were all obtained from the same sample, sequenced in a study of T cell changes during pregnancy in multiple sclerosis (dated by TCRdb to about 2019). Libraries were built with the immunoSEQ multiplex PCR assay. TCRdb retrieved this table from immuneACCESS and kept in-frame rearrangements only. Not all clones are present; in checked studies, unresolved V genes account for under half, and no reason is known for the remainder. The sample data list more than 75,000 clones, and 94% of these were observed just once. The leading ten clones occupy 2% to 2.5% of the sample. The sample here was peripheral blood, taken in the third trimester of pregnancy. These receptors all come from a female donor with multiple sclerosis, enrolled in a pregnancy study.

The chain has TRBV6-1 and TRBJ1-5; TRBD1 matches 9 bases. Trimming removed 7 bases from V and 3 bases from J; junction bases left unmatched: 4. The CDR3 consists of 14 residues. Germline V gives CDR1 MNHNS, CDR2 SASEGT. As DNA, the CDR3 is TGTGCCAGCACTTGGACAGGGGACAATCAGCCCCAGCATTTT. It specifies CASTWTGDNQPQHF.

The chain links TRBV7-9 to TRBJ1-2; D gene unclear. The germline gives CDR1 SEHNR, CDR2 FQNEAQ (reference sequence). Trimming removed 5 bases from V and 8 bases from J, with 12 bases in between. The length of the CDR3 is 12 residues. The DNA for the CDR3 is TGTGCCAGCAGCCCTCGGGAGTGGGGCTACACCTTC. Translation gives CASSPREWGYTF.

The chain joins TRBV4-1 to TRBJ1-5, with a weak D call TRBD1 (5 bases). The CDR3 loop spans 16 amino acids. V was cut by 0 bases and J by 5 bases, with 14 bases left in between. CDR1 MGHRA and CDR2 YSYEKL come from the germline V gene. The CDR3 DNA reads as TGCGCCAGCAGCCAAGAGAGAGGAAGGGGCGATCAGCCCCAGCATTTT. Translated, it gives CASSQERGRGDQPQHF.

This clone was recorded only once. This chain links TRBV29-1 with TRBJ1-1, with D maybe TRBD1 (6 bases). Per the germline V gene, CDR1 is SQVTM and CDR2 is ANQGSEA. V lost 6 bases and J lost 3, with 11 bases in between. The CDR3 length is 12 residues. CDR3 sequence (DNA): TGCAGCGTCGTTGACAGGCACACTGAAGCTTTCTTT. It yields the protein CSVVDRHTEAFF.

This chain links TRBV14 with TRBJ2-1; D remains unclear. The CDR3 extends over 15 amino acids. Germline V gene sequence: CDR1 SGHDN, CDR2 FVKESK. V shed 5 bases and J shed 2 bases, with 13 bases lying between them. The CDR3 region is CASSSLVVPYNEQFF. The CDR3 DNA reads TGTGCCAGCAGCTCGCTAGTAGTCCCCTACAATGAGCAGTTCTTC.

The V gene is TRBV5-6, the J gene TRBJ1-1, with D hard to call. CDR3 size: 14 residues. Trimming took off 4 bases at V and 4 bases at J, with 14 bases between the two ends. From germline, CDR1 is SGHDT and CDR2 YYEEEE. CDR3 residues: CASSLPGRGTEAFF. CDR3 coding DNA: TGTGCCAGCAGCCTACCGGGGAGAGGCACTGAAGCTTTCTTT. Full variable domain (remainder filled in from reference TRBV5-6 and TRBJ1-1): DAGVTQSPTHLIKTRGQQVTLRCSPKSGHDTVSWYQQALGQGPQFIFQYYEEEERQRGNFPDRFSGHQFPNYSSELNVNALLLGDSALYLCASSLPGRGTEAFFGQGTRLTVV.

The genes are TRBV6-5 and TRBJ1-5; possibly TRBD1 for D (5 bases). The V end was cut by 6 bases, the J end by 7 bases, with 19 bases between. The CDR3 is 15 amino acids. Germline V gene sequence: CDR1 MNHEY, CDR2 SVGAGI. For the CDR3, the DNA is TGTGCCAGCAGCCTACTCGGGGGGGGAGACCAGCCCCAGCATTTT. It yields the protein CASSLLGGGDQPQHF.

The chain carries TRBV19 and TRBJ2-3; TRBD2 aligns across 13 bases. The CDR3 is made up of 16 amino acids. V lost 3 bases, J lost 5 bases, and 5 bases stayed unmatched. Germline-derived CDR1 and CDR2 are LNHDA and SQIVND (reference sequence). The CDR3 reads CASSMARTSGGDTQYF. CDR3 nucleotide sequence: TGTGCCAGTAGTATGGCCCGGACTAGCGGGGGAGATACGCAGTATTTT.

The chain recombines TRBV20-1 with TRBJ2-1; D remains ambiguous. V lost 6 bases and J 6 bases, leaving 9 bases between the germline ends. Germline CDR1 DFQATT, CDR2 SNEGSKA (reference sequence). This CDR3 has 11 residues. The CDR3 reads CSAAVRNEQFF. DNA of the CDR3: TGCAGTGCCGCAGTCCGCAATGAGCAGTTCTTC.

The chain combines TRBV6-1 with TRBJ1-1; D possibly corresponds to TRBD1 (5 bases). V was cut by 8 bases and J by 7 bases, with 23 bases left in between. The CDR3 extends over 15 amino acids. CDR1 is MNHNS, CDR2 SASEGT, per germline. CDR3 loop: CASLSNRLGRDEAFF. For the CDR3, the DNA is TGTGCCAGCTTATCAAACAGGCTGGGCAGGGATGAAGCTTTCTTT.

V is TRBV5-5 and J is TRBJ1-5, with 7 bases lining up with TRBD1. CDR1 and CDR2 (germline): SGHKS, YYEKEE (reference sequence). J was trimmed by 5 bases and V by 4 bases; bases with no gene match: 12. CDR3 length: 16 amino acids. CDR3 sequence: CASSVGTGRGDQPQHF. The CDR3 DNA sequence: TGTGCCAGCAGCGTGGGTACGGGCAGGGGGGATCAGCCCCAGCATTTT.

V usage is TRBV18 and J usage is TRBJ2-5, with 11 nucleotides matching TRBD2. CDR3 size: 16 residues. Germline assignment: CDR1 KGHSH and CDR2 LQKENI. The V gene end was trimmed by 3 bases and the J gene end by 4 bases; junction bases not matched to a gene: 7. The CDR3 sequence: CASSPSSGGAGETQYF. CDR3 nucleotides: TGTGCCAGCTCACCGAGTAGCGGGGGGGCTGGAGAGACCCAGTACTTC.